The following is a T cell receptor beta chain sequence with its context. Its antigen is as yet unknown. Sequenced by immunoSEQ multiplex PCR; TCRdb stores in-frame clones only, minus some. The sample includes 81,000 or so clones, about 88% seen only once; the top ten take around 0.45%. From germline, CDR1 is LNHDA and CDR2 SQIVND (reference sequence). V shed 8 bases, J shed 3 bases, and the junction held 3 bases outside the gene matches. CDR3 length: 12 amino acids. These data belong to a study of OX40 agonist ivuxolimab in advanced cancers. Study information: As their treatment, patients were administered ivuxolimab, an agonistic anti-OX40 (CD134) antibody. Cohort: approximately 83% men, mean age around 55, aged roughly 23 to 90.

Findings and caveats of the study: Clonal expansion from baseline to week 6 occurred in both CD4+ and CD8+ T cells.

Sample: CD4+ or CD8+ T cells sorted from blood, taken in a trial of the OX40 agonist ivuxolimab. V usage is TRBV19 and J usage is TRBJ2-7; 8 positions match TRBD1. This TCR was recovered from an adult with an advanced solid tumor such as melanoma, head and neck, liver or kidney cancer. DNA of the CDR3: TGTGCCAGTGGTGGACAGGGCTACGAGCAGTACTTC. This gives the protein CASGGQGYEQYF.